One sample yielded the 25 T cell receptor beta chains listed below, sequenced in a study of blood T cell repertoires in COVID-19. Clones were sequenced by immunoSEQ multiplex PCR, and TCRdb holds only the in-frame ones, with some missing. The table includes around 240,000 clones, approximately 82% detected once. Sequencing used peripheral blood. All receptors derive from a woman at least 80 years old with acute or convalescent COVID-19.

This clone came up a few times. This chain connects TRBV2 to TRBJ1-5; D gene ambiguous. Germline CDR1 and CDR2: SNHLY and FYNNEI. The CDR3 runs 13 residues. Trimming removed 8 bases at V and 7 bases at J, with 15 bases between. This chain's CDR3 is CASEREPSQPQHF. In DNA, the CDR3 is TGTGCCAGCGAACGCGAGCCTAGCCAGCCCCAGCATTTT.

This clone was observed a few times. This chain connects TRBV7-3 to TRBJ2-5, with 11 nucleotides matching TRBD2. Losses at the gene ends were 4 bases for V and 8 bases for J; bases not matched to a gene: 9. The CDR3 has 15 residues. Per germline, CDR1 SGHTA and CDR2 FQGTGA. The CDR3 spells CASSSGRTSGSTQYF. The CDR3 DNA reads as TGTGCCAGCAGCTCTGGAAGAACTAGCGGGAGTACCCAGTACTTC.

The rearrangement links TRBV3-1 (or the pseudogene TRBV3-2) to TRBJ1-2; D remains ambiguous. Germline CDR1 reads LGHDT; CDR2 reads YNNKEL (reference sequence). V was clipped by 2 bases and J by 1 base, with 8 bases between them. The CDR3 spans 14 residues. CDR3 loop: CASSQPGVNYGYTF. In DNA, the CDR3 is TGTGCCAGCAGCCAACCTGGAGTTAACTATGGCTACACCTTC.

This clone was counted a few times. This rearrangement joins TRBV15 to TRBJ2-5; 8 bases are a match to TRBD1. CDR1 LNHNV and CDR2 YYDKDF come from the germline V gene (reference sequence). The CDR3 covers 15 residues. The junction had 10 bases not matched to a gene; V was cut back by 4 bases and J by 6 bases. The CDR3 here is CATSTGQGIEQTQYF. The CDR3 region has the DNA TGTGCCACCAGCACAGGACAGGGTATCGAACAGACCCAGTACTTC.

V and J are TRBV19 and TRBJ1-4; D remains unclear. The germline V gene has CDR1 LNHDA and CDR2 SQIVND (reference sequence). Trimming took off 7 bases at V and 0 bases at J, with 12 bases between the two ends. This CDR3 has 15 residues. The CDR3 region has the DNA TGTGCCAGTACCGATCGACACGCAACTAATGAAAAACTGTTTTTT. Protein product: CASTDRHATNEKLFF.

The CDR3 DNA sequence: TGTGCCAGCAGCCGCGAACTAGCGGGAGTGGGGGAGACCCAGTACTTC. Translated: CASSRELAGVGETQYF. The J gene is TRBJ2-5, the V gene TRBV4-2, with 11 bases fitting TRBD2. Germline V gene data show CDR1 as LGHNA and CDR2 as YNFKEQ. After removal of 4 bases from V and 5 bases from J, the junction contained 9 bases not matched to a gene. CDR3 length equals 16 residues.

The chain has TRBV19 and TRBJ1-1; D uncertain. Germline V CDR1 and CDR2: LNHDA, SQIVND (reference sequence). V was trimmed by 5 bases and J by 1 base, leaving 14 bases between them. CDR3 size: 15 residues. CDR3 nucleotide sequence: TGTGCCAGTAGTGCCCGTTGGAGGGAGAACACTGAAGCTTTCTTT. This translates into CASSARWRENTEAFF.

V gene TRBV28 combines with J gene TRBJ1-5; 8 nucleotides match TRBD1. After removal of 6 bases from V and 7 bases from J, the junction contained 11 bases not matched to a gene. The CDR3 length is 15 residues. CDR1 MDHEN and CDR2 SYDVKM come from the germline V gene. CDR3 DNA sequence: TGTGCCAGCAGACGTGGCAGGGGGCGAGGACAGCCCCAGCATTTT. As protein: CASRRGRGRGQPQHF.

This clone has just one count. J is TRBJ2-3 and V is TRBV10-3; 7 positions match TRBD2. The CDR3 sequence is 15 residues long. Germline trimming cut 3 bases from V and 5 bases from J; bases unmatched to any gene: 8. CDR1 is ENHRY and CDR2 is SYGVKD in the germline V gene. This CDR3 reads CAISEDAGEIDTQYF. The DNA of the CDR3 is TGTGCCATCAGTGAAGATGCGGGGGAGATAGATACGCAGTATTTT.

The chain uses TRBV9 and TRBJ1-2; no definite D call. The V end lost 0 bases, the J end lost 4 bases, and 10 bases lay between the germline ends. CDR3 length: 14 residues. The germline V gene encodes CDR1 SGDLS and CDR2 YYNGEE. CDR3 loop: CASSVDSRAYGYTF. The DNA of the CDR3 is TGTGCCAGCAGCGTAGACAGCAGAGCCTATGGCTACACCTTC.

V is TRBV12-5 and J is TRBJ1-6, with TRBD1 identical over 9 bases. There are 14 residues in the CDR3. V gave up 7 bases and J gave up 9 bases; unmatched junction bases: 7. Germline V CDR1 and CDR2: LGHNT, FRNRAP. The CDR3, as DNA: TGTGCTAGTGCCTCGGGACAGGGAGGTTCACCCCTCCACTTT. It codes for CASASGQGGSPLHF.

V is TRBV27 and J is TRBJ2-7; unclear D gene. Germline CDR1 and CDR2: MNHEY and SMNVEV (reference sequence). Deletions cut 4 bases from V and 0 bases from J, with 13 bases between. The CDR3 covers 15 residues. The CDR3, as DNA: TGTGCCAGCAGTTCACGGTTTCTGAGCTCCTACGAGCAGTACTTC. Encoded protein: CASSSRFLSSYEQYF.

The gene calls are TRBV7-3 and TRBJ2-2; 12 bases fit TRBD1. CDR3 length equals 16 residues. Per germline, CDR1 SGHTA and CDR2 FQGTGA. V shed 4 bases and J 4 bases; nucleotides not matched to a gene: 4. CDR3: CASSSGDRGLTGELFF. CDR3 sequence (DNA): TGTGCCAGCAGCTCAGGGGACAGGGGGCTCACCGGGGAGCTGTTTTTT.

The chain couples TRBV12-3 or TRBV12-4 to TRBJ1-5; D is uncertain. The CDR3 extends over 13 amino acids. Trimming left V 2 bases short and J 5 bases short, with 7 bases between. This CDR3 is CASSLSFHQPQHF. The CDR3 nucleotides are TGTGCCAGCAGTTTATCCTTTCATCAGCCCCAGCATTTT.

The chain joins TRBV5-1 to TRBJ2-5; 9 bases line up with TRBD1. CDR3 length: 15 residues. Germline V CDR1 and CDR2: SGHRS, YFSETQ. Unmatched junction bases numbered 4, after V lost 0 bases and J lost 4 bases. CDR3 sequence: CASSLGQGGVETQYF. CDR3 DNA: TGCGCCAGCAGCTTGGGACAGGGGGGAGTAGAGACCCAGTACTTC.

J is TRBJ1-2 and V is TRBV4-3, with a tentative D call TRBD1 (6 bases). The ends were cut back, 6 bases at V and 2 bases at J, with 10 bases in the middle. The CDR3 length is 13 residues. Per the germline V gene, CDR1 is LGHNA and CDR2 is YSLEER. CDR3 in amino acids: CASRHDRNYGYTF. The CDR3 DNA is TGCGCCAGCAGACACGACAGGAACTATGGCTACACCTTC.

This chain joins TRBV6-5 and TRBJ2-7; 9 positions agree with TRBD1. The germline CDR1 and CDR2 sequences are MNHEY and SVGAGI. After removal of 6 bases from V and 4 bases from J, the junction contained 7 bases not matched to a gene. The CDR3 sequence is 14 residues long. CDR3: CASSRTGVGYEQYF. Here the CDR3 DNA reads TGTGCCAGCAGCCGGACAGGGGTTGGGTACGAGCAGTACTTC.

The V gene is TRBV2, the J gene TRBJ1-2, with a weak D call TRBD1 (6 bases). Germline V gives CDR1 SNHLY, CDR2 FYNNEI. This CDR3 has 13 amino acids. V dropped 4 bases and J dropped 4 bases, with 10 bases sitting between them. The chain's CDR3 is CASSVGGSYGYTF. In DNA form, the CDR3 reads TGTGCCAGCAGTGTAGGGGGTAGCTATGGCTACACCTTC.

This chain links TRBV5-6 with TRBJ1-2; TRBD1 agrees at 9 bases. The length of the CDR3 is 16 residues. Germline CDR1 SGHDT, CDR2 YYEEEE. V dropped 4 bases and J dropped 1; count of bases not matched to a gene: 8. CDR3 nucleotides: TGTGCCAGCAGCGGACTGGGACAGGGCAATAACTATGGCTACACCTTC. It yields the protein CASSGLGQGNNYGYTF.

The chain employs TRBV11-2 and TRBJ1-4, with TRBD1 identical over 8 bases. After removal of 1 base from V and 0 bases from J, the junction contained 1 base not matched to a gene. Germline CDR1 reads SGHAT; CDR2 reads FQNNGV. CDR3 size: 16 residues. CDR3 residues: CASSLGTGTTNEKLFF. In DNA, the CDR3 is TGTGCCAGCAGCTTAGGGACAGGGACAACTAATGAAAAACTGTTTTTT.

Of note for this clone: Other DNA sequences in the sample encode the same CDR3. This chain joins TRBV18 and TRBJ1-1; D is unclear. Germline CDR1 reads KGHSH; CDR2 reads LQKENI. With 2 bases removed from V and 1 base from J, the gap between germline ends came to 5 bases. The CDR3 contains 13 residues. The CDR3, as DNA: TGTGCCAGCTCACCAGACACGAACACTGAAGCTTTCTTT. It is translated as CASSPDTNTEAFF.

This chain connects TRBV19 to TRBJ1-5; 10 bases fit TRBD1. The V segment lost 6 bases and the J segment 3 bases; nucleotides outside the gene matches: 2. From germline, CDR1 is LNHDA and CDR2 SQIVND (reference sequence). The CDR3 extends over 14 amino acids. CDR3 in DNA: TGTGCCAGTAGGGGACAGGGGATCAATCAGCCCCAGCATTTT. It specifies CASRGQGINQPQHF.

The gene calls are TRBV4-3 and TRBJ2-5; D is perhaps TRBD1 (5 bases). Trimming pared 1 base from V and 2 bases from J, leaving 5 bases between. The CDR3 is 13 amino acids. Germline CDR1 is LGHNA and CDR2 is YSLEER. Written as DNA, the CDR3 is TGCGCCAGCAGCCAAGGGACACAAGAGACCCAGTACTTC. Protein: CASSQGTQETQYF.

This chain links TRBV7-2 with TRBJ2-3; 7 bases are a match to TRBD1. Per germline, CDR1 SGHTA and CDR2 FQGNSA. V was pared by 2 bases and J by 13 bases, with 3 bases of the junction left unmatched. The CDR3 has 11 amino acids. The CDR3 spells CASSLMTGKYF. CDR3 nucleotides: TGTGCCAGCAGCTTAATGACAGGGAAGTATTTT.

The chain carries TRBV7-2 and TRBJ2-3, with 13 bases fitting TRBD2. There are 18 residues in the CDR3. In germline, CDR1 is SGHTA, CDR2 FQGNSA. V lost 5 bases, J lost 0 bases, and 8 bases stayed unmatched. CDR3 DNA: TGTGCCAGCAGCCAAACTAGCGGGAGGGCCCTAAGCACAGATACGCAGTATTTT. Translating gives CASSQTSGRALSTDTQYF.